The clone carrying this T cell receptor beta chain was seen just once. Germline CDR1 is SGHRS and CDR2 is YFSETQ. Trimming left V 0 bases short and J 4 bases short, with 13 bases between. The CDR3 length is 16 residues. This specimen belongs to a study of cytotoxic CD8 clonotypes in ibrutinib-treated CLL. Repertoires were generated with immunoSEQ multiplex PCR, while TCRdb's copy carries only in-frame clones and drops some. The sample contains about 180,000 clones, around 80% of which appear only once. V and J are TRBV5-1 and TRBJ1-4; D may be TRBD1 (5 bases). This TCR was recovered from a human donor with chronic lymphocytic leukemia. This sample comprised PBMCs, obtained after 24 months of ibrutinib treatment. The CDR3 DNA reads as TGCGCCAGCAGCTTGGGGTGGGGCCTCGATAATGAAAAACTGTTTTTT. Amino acids: CASSLGWGLDNEKLFF.